These T cell receptor beta chains were read from a single sample in a study of PD-1 blockade in classical Hodgkin lymphoma. TCRdb's table, derived via immunoSEQ multiplex PCR, lists solely in-frame clones and lacks some. The sample lists around 100,000 clones; 80% to 90% were seen once. The sequencing here drew on peripheral blood mononuclear cells (PBMCs), taken before the second cycle of nivolumab. Every receptor here comes from a human donor with classical Hodgkin lymphoma. Each CDR3 is given with its conserved first and last residue. A D gene is named only where the DNA matches it firmly. Size is omitted from some rows. Given values are once, few, many or a class for expanded clones.

clone_size	v_call	d_call	j_call	cdr3_aa	cdr3_nt
few	TRBV7-9	.	TRBJ1-2	CASVGVPNYGYTF	TGTGCCAGCGTAGGGGTTCCCAACTATGGCTACACCTTC
.	TRBV19	.	TRBJ1-1	CASSIEDRAFEAFF	TGTGCCAGTAGTATAGAAGACAGAGCCTTTGAAGCTTTCTTT
once	TRBV27	TRBD1	TRBJ2-7	CASSLNRQGLREQYF	TGTGCCAGCAGTTTAAACAGACAGGGTCTCCGCGAGCAGTACTTC
.	TRBV30	TRBD1	TRBJ1-2	CAWSRTGHYGYTF	TGTGCCTGGAGTCGGACAGGGCATTATGGCTACACCTTC
.	TRBV19	.	TRBJ2-7	CASSIRRDSYYEQYF	TGTGCCAGTAGTATTAGGAGGGATTCCTACTACGAGCAGTACTTC
.	TRBV2	.	TRBJ1-5	CASQEEGVISNQPQHF	TGTGCCAGCCAGGAGGAGGGAGTAATAAGCAATCAGCCCCAGCATTTT
.	TRBV28	TRBD1	TRBJ2-7	CASSSYTGAPYEQYF	TGTGCCAGCAGTTCCTATACAGGGGCGCCCTACGAGCAGTACTTC
.	TRBV6-5	.	TRBJ1-4	CASSNTVHEKLFF	TGTGCCAGCAGTAACACGGTTCATGAAAAACTGTTTTTT
.	TRBV5-4	.	TRBJ2-3	CASSPGTSKAADTQYF	TGTGCCAGCAGCCCCGGGACTTCAAAGGCGGCAGATACGCAGTATTTT
.	TRBV7-2	.	TRBJ2-1	CASSLGGGGQGEQFF	TGTGCCAGCAGCTTAGGAGGGGGGGGGCAAGGTGAGCAGTTCTTC
.	TRBV5-1	TRBD1	TRBJ1-3	CASSLAGQGNTIYF	TGCGCCAGCAGCTTGGCCGGACAGGGGAACACCATATATTTT
.	TRBV19	.	TRBJ2-7	CASSIGQPYEQYF	TGTGCCAGTAGTATCGGCCAACCTTACGAGCAGTACTTC
.	TRBV19	.	TRBJ1-2	CASSIRTENYGYTF	TGTGCCAGTAGTATAAGGACAGAGAACTATGGCTACACCTTC
.	TRBV5-4	.	TRBJ1-6	CASSLVQGGSPLHF	TGTGCCAGCAGCTTGGTACAGGGTGGGTCACCCCTCCACTTT
.	TRBV11-2	.	TRBJ2-3	CASSFLTVGDTQYF	TGTGCCAGCAGCTTCCTGACCGTTGGGGATACGCAGTATTTT
.	TRBV6-5	TRBD1	TRBJ2-7	CASKIVGQGAYEQYF	TGTGCCAGCAAAATAGTGGGACAGGGGGCCTACGAGCAGTACTTC
.	TRBV19	TRBD1	TRBJ1-2	CASSIGQGYYGYTF	TGTGCCAGTAGTATAGGACAGGGGTACTATGGCTACACCTTC
.	TRBV19	TRBD2	TRBJ2-2	CASATGGSTGELFF	TGTGCCAGTGCGACGGGGGGGAGCACCGGGGAGCTGTTTTTT
.	TRBV9	TRBD1	TRBJ2-3	CASSVGTGASTDTQYF	TGTGCCAGCAGCGTCGGGACAGGGGCTAGCACAGATACGCAGTATTTT
few	TRBV5-6	.	TRBJ1-1	CASSAGGNTEAFF	TGTGCCAGCAGCGCGGGGGGTAACACTGAAGCTTTCTTT
.	TRBV5-1	.	TRBJ1-2	CASSLSWDGYTF	TGCGCCAGCAGCTTGTCGTGGGATGGCTACACCTTC
.	TRBV19	TRBD2	TRBJ2-3	CASSIVGGGRGTDTQYF	TGTGCCAGTAGTATTGTCGGGGGGGGCCGTGGCACAGATACGCAGTATTTT
.	TRBV2	TRBD2	TRBJ2-3	CASPSLAGGRDTQYF	TGTGCCAGCCCAAGCTTAGCGGGGGGGAGAGATACGCAGTATTTT
.	TRBV5-1	.	TRBJ1-3	CASSPDYAGNTIYF	TGCGCCAGCAGCCCGGACTACGCTGGAAACACCATATATTTT
.	TRBV10-3	.	TRBJ1-2	CATHQIMDRATRKDGYTF	TGTGCCACCCACCAGATTATGGACCGGGCGACAAGGAAGGATGGCTACACCTTC
.	TRBV30	TRBD1	TRBJ1-1	CAWNRGPFTEAFF	TGTGCCTGGAACAGGGGGCCCTTCACTGAAGCTTTCTTT
.	TRBV12-5	.	TRBJ2-1	CASASILDRVIDNEQFF	TGTGCTAGTGCCTCGATTCTAGACAGAGTAATCGACAATGAGCAGTTCTTC
.	TRBV5-1	.	TRBJ1-2	CASSLDIYGYTF	TGCGCCAGCAGCCTGGACATCTATGGCTACACCTTC
.	TRBV28	.	TRBJ1-4	CASSSSGTPNEKLFF	TGTGCCAGCAGTTCATCCGGGACCCCCAATGAAAAACTGTTTTTT
few	TRBV10-3	.	TRBJ1-5	CAIGGIGEPQHF	TGTGCCATCGGGGGAATTGGGGAGCCCCAGCATTTT
.	TRBV7-9	.	TRBJ1-5	CASSLGGPNQPQHF	TGTGCCAGCAGCTTGGGGGGGCCCAATCAGCCCCAGCATTTT
.	TRBV7-6	.	TRBJ1-2	CASSLWGGYEGYTF	TGTGCCAGCAGCTTATGGGGGGGATATGAGGGCTACACCTTC
.	TRBV7-4	.	TRBJ2-7	CASRPPFGYEQYF	TGTGCCAGCAGACCACCTTTCGGCTACGAGCAGTACTTC
.	TRBV30	TRBD1	TRBJ1-5	CAWSVGQGQYQPQHF	TGTGCCTGGAGTGTAGGACAGGGGCAATATCAGCCCCAGCATTTT
.	TRBV7-3	.	TRBJ2-1	CASSLNLVSTQEQFF	TGTGCCAGCAGCTTAAACCTAGTATCTACTCAAGAGCAGTTCTTC
.	TRBV6-6	.	TRBJ1-3	CASSSPPQWNTIYF	TGTGCCAGCAGTTCTCCCCCCCAGTGGAACACCATATATTTT
once	TRBV9	TRBD2	TRBJ2-3	CASSVLAGSTDTQYF	TGTGCCAGCAGCGTCCTAGCGGGTAGCACAGATACGCAGTATTTT
.	TRBV11-3	.	TRBJ1-1	CASSVRRGGNTEAFF	TGTGCCAGCAGCGTCCGCAGGGGAGGGAACACTGAAGCTTTCTTT
.	TRBV30	.	TRBJ2-7	CAWERITYEQYF	TGTGCCTGGGAAAGAATTACCTACGAGCAGTACTTC
.	TRBV30	.	TRBJ1-1	CAWMRRDLNSEAFF	TGTGCCTGGATGCGGAGGGATTTAAATTCTGAAGCTTTCTTT
.	TRBV16	.	TRBJ1-1	CASSQGGAGNTEAFF	TGTGCCAGCAGCCAGGGGGGGGCAGGTAACACTGAAGCTTTCTTT
.	TRBV30	.	TRBJ2-5	CAWNRGYQETQYF	TGTGCCTGGAACCGGGGCTACCAAGAGACCCAGTACTTC
.	TRBV4-3	.	TRBJ2-7	CASSQGVTGVSYEQYF	TGCGCCAGCAGCCAAGGGGTCACGGGGGTCTCCTACGAGCAGTACTTC
.	TRBV6-5	.	TRBJ1-2	CASSYEGDYGYTF	TGTGCCAGCAGTTATGAGGGGGACTATGGCTACACCTTC